Listed here is a single TCR beta chain. The target antigen is unknown. These data belong to a study of cytotoxic CD8 clonotypes in ibrutinib-treated CLL. Study-level results: Upon ibrutinib response clonality rose, and upon progression it fell back toward baseline. Treatment left the uncommon public clonotypes either contracted or stable in frequency.

The CDR3 totals 16 residues. With 3 bases removed from V and 4 bases from J, the gap between germline ends came to 16 bases. Clones were read by immunoSEQ multiplex PCR, and TCRdb kept only the in-frame ones, dropping some. The data show about 130,000 clones, approximately 81% seen once. The genes are TRBV23-1 and TRBJ1-5; D gene ambiguous. TRBV23-1 is annotated as an ORF whose role is uncertain. The sequence was obtained from a human donor with chronic lymphocytic leukemia. Sequenced here: PBMCs, sampled after 24 months of ibrutinib treatment. The CDR3 reads CASSQRDGENNQPQHF. The CDR3 nucleotides are TGCGCCAGCAGTCAGAGGGATGGCGAAAATAATCAGCCCCAGCATTTT.